This entry is about one TCR beta chain. The CDR3 loop spans 12 amino acids. V was shortened by 8 bases and J by 0 bases, with 6 bases between the two germline ends. The germline V gene has CDR1 ENHRY and CDR2 SYGVKD. Generated by immunoSEQ multiplex PCR, the TCRdb table keeps only in-frame clones and is missing some. The data hold 90,000 or so clones, with about 85% observed a single time. The data were taken from a study of control samples from healthy donors and cancer patients. Material for sequencing was blood. This receptor was taken from a man aged 30-40 years in good health. The V and J genes are TRBV10-3 and TRBJ2-3, with D hard to call. This CDR3 reads CAIAASTDTQYF. The CDR3 region has the DNA TGTGCCATCGCAGCAAGCACAGATACGCAGTATTTT.